A single sample gave rise to the 20 T cell receptor beta chains below, sequenced in a study of blood T cells in healthy people across ages. Combining a sample-barcoded 5' primer with a J-beta primer mix, a second PCR ran for 7 to 11 cycles. One entry per CDR3 protein, called by TCRdb with MiXCR from the 5' RACE reads. Here the sample spans around 1,000,000 distinct CDR3 sequences, 20% to 25% being singletons. This same sample was also part of a study on T cells of mothers and their children.

What was sequenced was blood. Receptors were obtained from a girl aged 2 to 9 in good health.

The rearrangement joins TRBV20-1 to TRBJ2-3, with TRBD2 as a possible D gene (5 bases). V lost 5 bases and J 2 bases, leaving 17 bases between the germline ends. Germline CDR1 and CDR2: DFQATT and SNEGSKA (reference sequence). This CDR3 comprises 15 residues. CDR3 nucleotide sequence: TGCAGTGCTGCACGGGTTGCGGGTCTCACAGATACGCAGTATTTT. Its protein product is CSAARVAGLTDTQYF.

This clonotype was seen a handful of times. The chain couples TRBV20-1 to TRBJ2-6; 7 bases are shared with TRBD1. CDR3 size: 16 residues. The ends lost 0 bases at V and 2 bases at J; junction bases unmatched: 4. Germline V gene lookup returns CDR1 DFQATT and CDR2 SNEGSKA (reference sequence). The CDR3 DNA is TGCAGTGCTAGAGATCAGGGGGTAGCTGGGGCCAACGTCCTGACTTTC. This codes for CSARDQGVAGANVLTF.

This clonotype was detected a few times. One end of the junction is discordant with germline, which a read error may explain. This sequence joins TRBV9 and TRBJ1-1, with a tentative D call TRBD1 (6 bases). The CDR3 contains 15 residues. Germline V lookup: CDR1 SGDLS, CDR2 YYNGEE. The CDR3 coding sequence is TGTGCCAGCAGCGTAGGAGGGACACAGAACACTGAGGCTTTCTTT. Its translation is CASSVGGTQNTEAFF.

The rearrangement joins TRBV11-3 to TRBJ2-5; possible D gene TRBD1, 5 bases. Trimming removed 0 bases from V and 5 bases from J, with 7 bases in between. Germline loops: CDR1 SGHNT, CDR2 YENEEA. The CDR3 extends over 13 amino acids. This chain's CDR3 is CASSLDAGETQYF. The CDR3 bases are TGTGCCAGCAGCTTAGACGCAGGGGAGACCCAGTACTTC.

The gene calls are TRBV5-1 and TRBJ2-5, with D possibly TRBD1 on 6 matching bases. The CDR3 totals 14 residues. V dropped 5 bases and J dropped 4 bases, with 15 bases sitting between them. Germline assignment: CDR1 SGHRS and CDR2 YFSETQ. CDR3 bases: TGCGCCAGCAGGCCACAGGGTTTGGGAGAGACCCAGTACTTC. Its protein is CASRPQGLGETQYF.

The CDR3: CSVDPGRTREGTQYF. In DNA form, the CDR3 reads TGCAGCGTTGATCCGGGGCGAACAAGGGAGGGGACCCAGTACTTC. The chain is built from TRBV29-1 and TRBJ2-5; 7 bases agree with TRBD2. Germline CDR1 reads SQVTM; CDR2 reads ANQGSEA. The CDR3 loop spans 15 amino acids. J gave up 7 bases and V 3 bases, and 14 bases lay outside the gene matches.

This clonotype was counted only a few times. This chain uses TRBV6-2 or TRBV6-3 with TRBJ2-7; TRBD1 matches 7 bases. Germline lookup yields CDR1 MNHEY and CDR2 SVGEGT. The CDR3 runs to 15 residues. V lost 7 bases, J lost 2 bases, and 11 bases stayed unmatched. CDR3 protein: CASTGDREIAYEQYF. The CDR3 nucleotides read TGTGCCAGCACTGGGGACAGAGAAATCGCCTACGAGCAGTACTTC.

The chain is built from TRBV2 and TRBJ2-2; TRBD2 matches 11 bases. V shed 6 bases and J 5 bases; nucleotides not matched to a gene: 5. Germline V CDR1 and CDR2: SNHLY, FYNNEI. This CDR3 spans 15 amino acids. CDR3 sequence reads: CASSETSGNTGELFF. Here the CDR3 DNA reads TGTGCCAGCAGCGAGACTAGCGGGAATACCGGGGAGCTGTTTTTT.

The sample holds a few counts of this clonotype. This chain links TRBV6-2 or TRBV6-3 with TRBJ2-7, with D perhaps matching TRBD2 (5 bases). This CDR3 comprises 15 residues. CDR1 MNHEY and CDR2 SVGEGT come from the germline V gene. V lost 2 bases and J lost 3, with 14 bases in between. CDR3 sequence reads: CASSYPGGLSYEQYF. Written as DNA, the CDR3 is TGTGCCAGCAGTTACCCGGGCGGGCTAAGCTACGAGCAGTACTTC.

V and J are TRBV7-8 and TRBJ1-2; tentatively, D is TRBD1 (6 bases). This CDR3 has 15 amino acids. V gave up 5 bases and J gave up 5 bases, with 18 bases separating them. Germline CDR1 reads SGHVS; CDR2 reads FQNEAQ. Here the CDR3 DNA reads TGTGCCAGCAGCGAATACCGGGGGCCTGTTTATGGCTACACCTTC. Amino acid sequence: CASSEYRGPVYGYTF.

The rearrangement uses TRBV9 and TRBJ1-1, with D uncertain. Germline CDR1 SGDLS, CDR2 YYNGEE. The CDR3 has 15 amino acids. V was clipped by 2 bases and J by 6 bases, with 17 bases between them. CDR3 sequence reads: CASSVSLDPTPEAFF. The DNA of the CDR3 is TGTGCCAGCAGCGTCAGCTTGGACCCGACCCCTGAAGCTTTCTTT.

V and J are TRBV7-8 and TRBJ1-5; D is ambiguous. V was clipped by 0 bases and J by 3 bases, with 9 bases between them. This CDR3 has 15 amino acids. Germline V CDR1 and CDR2: SGHVS, FQNEAQ. The CDR3 here is CASSLALGTNQPQHF. CDR3 DNA: TGTGCCAGCAGCTTAGCCCTGGGCACCAATCAGCCCCAGCATTTT. Full variable domain (outside the CDR3, taken from reference TRBV7-8 and TRBJ1-5): GAGVSQSPRYKVAKRGQDVALRCDPISGHVSLFWYQQALGQGPEFLTYFQNEAQLDKSGLPSDRFFAERPEGSVSTLKIQRTQQEDSAVYLCASSLALGTNQPQHFGDGTRLSIL.

The chain has TRBV20-1 and TRBJ2-5, with 10 nucleotides matching TRBD2. The germline V gene encodes CDR1 DFQATT and CDR2 SNEGSKA (reference sequence). This CDR3 is 15 amino acids long. The ends lost 8 bases at V and 1 base at J; junction bases unmatched: 10. The CDR3 DNA is TGCAGTCCCACACAAGTAGCGGGGGGCCAAGAGACCCAGTACTTC. Translation gives CSPTQVAGGQETQYF.

This clonotype has only a few counts. The chain links TRBV7-9 to TRBJ2-1; TRBD1 or TRBD2 may be the D gene (6 bases each). V lost 1 base, J lost 0 bases, and 10 bases lay in between. CDR3 size: 16 residues. Germline V CDR1 and CDR2: SEHNR, FQNEAQ (reference sequence). The CDR3 region has the DNA TGTGCCAGCAGCTTAGTGGGGGGCCCCTCCTACAATGAGCAGTTCTTC. It yields the protein CASSLVGGPSYNEQFF.

The chain carries TRBV9 and TRBJ2-3; 10 positions agree with TRBD2. V was clipped by 6 bases and J by 4 bases; unmatched bases: 2. This CDR3 contains 13 residues. The germline V gene encodes CDR1 SGDLS and CDR2 YYNGEE. CDR3 nucleotide sequence: TGTGCCAGCACGACTAGCGGGTCAGATACGCAGTATTTT. It is translated as CASTTSGSDTQYF.

The chain carries TRBV20-1 and TRBJ2-7, with TRBD1 as a possible D gene (6 bases). Germline V lookup: CDR1 DFQATT, CDR2 SNEGSKA (reference sequence). The CDR3 runs to 15 residues. With 4 bases removed from V and 0 bases from J, the gap between germline ends came to 16 bases. CDR3 nucleotide sequence: TGCAGTGCTATCTTCTTAGGACAGAGCTCCTACGAGCAGTACTTC. Translated: CSAIFLGQSSYEQYF.

V and J are TRBV7-2 and TRBJ2-5; the D gene is possibly TRBD1 (7 bases). V lost 6 bases and J lost 7, with 30 bases in between. The CDR3 consists of 18 residues. Germline-derived CDR1 and CDR2 are SGHTA and FQGNSA. For the CDR3, the DNA is TGTGCCAGCAGGCAGGGGGGTTTCGAACGAACGAGGGGAGGGACCCAGTACTTC. Its protein is CASRQGGFERTRGGTQYF.

J is TRBJ1-2 and V is TRBV28; TRBD1 is a possible D gene (5 bases). The ends were cut back, 3 bases at V and 11 bases at J, with 25 bases in the middle. The CDR3 contains 16 residues. The germline gives CDR1 MDHEN, CDR2 SYDVKM. CDR3: CASSFRSWSRANRYTF. The CDR3 region has the DNA TGTGCCAGCAGTTTTAGGTCGTGGTCCAGGGCTAATAGATACACCTTC.

The table lists this clonotype with a few counts. A junction end diverges from the germline sequence, so it may reflect a read error. This chain joins TRBV12-3 or TRBV12-4 and TRBJ2-3, with D uncertain. The CDR3 is 14 amino acids. In nucleotides, the CDR3 is TGTGCCAGCAGTCCCTACGGAACTGGCGGCTCCCAGCCTTTT. The encoded protein is CASSPYGTGGSQPF.

This clonotype was recorded only once. V and J are TRBV28 and TRBJ2-5; no clear D gene. The CDR3 extends over 16 amino acids. V was shortened by 7 bases and J by 2 bases, with 20 bases between the two germline ends. Germline CDR1 reads MDHEN; CDR2 reads SYDVKM. CDR3 sequence reads: CASTSSARWQQETQYF. The CDR3 bases are TGTGCCAGCACCTCGAGTGCGCGGTGGCAGCAAGAGACCCAGTACTTC.